One T cell receptor beta chain is described in this entry. Its target is not known. This sample is part of a study of blood T cells in healthy people across ages. Sample-barcoded 5' priming and a J-beta primer mix drove a second PCR of about 6 to 12 cycles. Tagging of each cDNA molecule was performed by a template-switch adaptor with 12 random nucleotides. Each sample provided no less than 2.5 million CDR3-containing paired-end reads. MiXCR was run by TCRdb on the 5' RACE reads, yielding one entry per CDR3 protein. The sample records about 770,000 distinct CDR3 sequences, 44% being singletons. V dropped 7 bases and J dropped 0; count of bases not matched to a gene: 14. In germline, CDR1 is MNHEY, CDR2 SMNVEV (reference sequence). The CDR3 contains 18 residues. Whole-study results and caveats: Unknown CMV status may confound age-related changes in expanded clones. A greater number of naive CD4+ cells and higher diversity distinguished long-lived donors from aged donors.

This sequence originates from a man aged 55 to 70 in good health. Sequencing was carried out using blood. This chain joins TRBV27 and TRBJ2-1, with 8 bases lining up with TRBD1. CDR3 nucleotide sequence: TGTGCCAGCACCCTATCTGGACAGGGAAGAAGCTCCTACAATGAGCAGTTCTTC. Translation gives CASTLSGQGRSSYNEQFF.